Below, 12 T cell receptor beta chains from the same sample are listed, as sequenced in a study of siplizumab effects on memory and regulatory T cells. Data came from immunoSEQ multiplex PCR; TCRdb stores just in-frame clones and leaves some out. The sample holds about 100,000 clones, about 94% seen once. The sample taken for sequencing was non-Treg CD4+ T cells sorted from blood. Receptors were obtained from a human donor in good health.

CDR3 DNA: TGTGCCAGCAGCCAGATGACAGGGGCCGGGGAGCTGTTTTTT. This gives the protein CASSQMTGAGELFF. V and J are TRBV14 and TRBJ2-2; the match to TRBD1 covers 8 bases. The ends lost 3 bases at V and 6 bases at J; junction bases unmatched: 3. This CDR3 comprises 14 residues. The germline V gene encodes CDR1 SGHDN and CDR2 FVKESK.

This clone was seen just once. V is TRBV18 and J is TRBJ1-3, with a possible D match to TRBD1 (5 bases). V gave up 2 bases and J gave up 1 base, with 12 bases separating them. From germline, CDR1 is KGHSH and CDR2 LQKENI. The CDR3 is 16 residues long. The CDR3 is CASSPSRRVSGNTIYF. CDR3 sequence (DNA): TGTGCCAGCTCACCATCCCGCAGGGTGTCTGGAAACACCATATATTTT.

V usage is TRBV6-1 and J usage is TRBJ2-1, with D hard to call. The CDR3 has 14 residues. The germline CDR1 and CDR2 sequences are MNHNS and SASEGT. The V and J ends lost 11 bases and 3 bases respectively, with 17 bases between them. CDR3 nucleotides: TGTGCCCAAGTGGCGGAGACCGACTACAATGAGCAGTTCTTC. This codes for CAQVAETDYNEQFF.

The chain recombines TRBV5-1 with TRBJ2-7, with 12 bases aligning to TRBD2. V trimming: 4 bases; J trimming: 3 bases; junction bases outside the gene matches: 5. From germline, CDR1 is SGHRS and CDR2 YFSETQ. The CDR3 is 15 amino acids. The CDR3 spells CASSDLTSGSYEQYF. CDR3 in DNA: TGCGCCAGCAGCGACCTGACTAGCGGGAGCTACGAGCAGTACTTC.

This chain joins TRBV27 and TRBJ2-1; D gene ambiguous. Germline V gene sequence: CDR1 MNHEY, CDR2 SMNVEV (reference sequence). The CDR3 is made up of 15 amino acids. Trimming removed 7 bases at V and 0 bases at J, with 13 bases between. The CDR3 bases are TGTGCCAGCACTAGACTTCGCAGCTCCTACAATGAGCAGTTCTTC. This translates into CASTRLRSSYNEQFF.

The rearrangement links TRBV6-4 to TRBJ2-1; 10 nucleotides align to TRBD2. Germline values: CDR1 MRHNA, CDR2 SNTAGT. CDR3 length equals 16 residues. The J segment lost 4 bases and the V segment lost 3 bases, leaving 6 bases of the junction unmatched. CDR3 DNA: TGTGCCAGCAGTGAGGGCGGGACTAGCGTTTACAATGAGCAGTTCTTC. It encodes CASSEGGTSVYNEQFF.

The chain uses TRBV28 and TRBJ2-5, with D possibly TRBD1 on 5 matching bases. Germline values: CDR1 MDHEN, CDR2 SYDVKM. CDR3 length equals 15 residues. Trimming stripped 5 bases from V and 5 bases from J, with 18 bases between. The CDR3 spells CASSGRQISYETQYF. In nucleotides, the CDR3 is TGTGCCAGCAGTGGAAGACAGATCTCTTACGAGACCCAGTACTTC.

The CDR3 coding sequence is TGTGCCAGCAGTTCAGGGGGTGGGCCGCCCCAGCATTTT. As protein: CASSSGGGPPQHF. This chain uses TRBV28 with TRBJ1-5, with TRBD1 identical over 7 bases. The CDR3 loop spans 13 amino acids. With V trimmed by 4 bases and J by 9 bases, 6 bases remained unmatched. Germline lookup yields CDR1 MDHEN and CDR2 SYDVKM.

The chain carries TRBV7-3 and TRBJ1-4; no firm D call. With 5 bases removed from V and 7 bases from J, the gap between germline ends came to 11 bases. This CDR3 comprises 13 residues. Germline V gene lookup returns CDR1 SGHTA and CDR2 FQGTGA. The CDR3 here is CASSQEDGEKLFF. The CDR3 DNA reads as TGTGCCAGCAGCCAAGAGGACGGTGAAAAACTGTTTTTT.

The chain joins TRBV5-4 to TRBJ1-2; 11 nucleotides match TRBD1. V shed 4 bases, J shed 4 bases, and the junction held 6 bases outside the gene matches. CDR3 size: 15 residues. Germline CDR1 reads SGHNT; CDR2 reads YYREEE (reference sequence). The CDR3 DNA sequence: TGTGCCAGCAGCGTCGGACAGGGGGCAGGCTATGGCTACACCTTC. Its translation is CASSVGQGAGYGYTF.

Turning to this clone: The identical CDR3 is also encoded by other nucleotide sequences in the sample. The rearrangement joins TRBV19 to TRBJ1-5, with D uncertain. V lost 6 bases to trimming and J lost 0 bases, with 9 bases between them. The length of the CDR3 is 14 residues. Germline CDR1 LNHDA, CDR2 SQIVND (reference sequence). This chain's CDR3 is CASSATDSNQPQHF. CDR3 in DNA: TGTGCCAGTAGCGCAACAGATAGCAATCAGCCCCAGCATTTT. The whole variable domain, remainder taken from reference TRBV19 and TRBJ1-5, is DGGITQSPKYLFRKEGQNVTLSCEQNLNHDAMYWYRQDPGQGLRLIYYSQIVNDFQKGDIAEGYSVSREKKESFPLTVTSAQKNPTAFYLCASSATDSNQPQHFGDGTRLSIL.

The V call is TRBV11-2, the J call TRBJ1-2, with TRBD1 matching 10 bases. Germline V gene data show CDR1 as SGHAT and CDR2 as FQNNGV. Trimming at V came to 5 bases and at J to 2 bases, leaving 8 bases not matched to a gene. This CDR3 is built from 16 residues. In nucleotides, the CDR3 is TGTGCCAGCAGCCCCCTGGGGGGACAGGGGAACTATGGCTACACCTTC. As protein: CASSPLGGQGNYGYTF.